This entry features one T cell receptor beta chain sequence. Antigen: not known. The table came from immunoSEQ multiplex PCR; TCRdb's copy has only in-frame clones and leaves some out. The table has more than 95,000 clones, more than 85% seen once. This CDR3 spans 14 amino acids. With 7 bases removed from V and 0 bases from J, the gap between germline ends came to 11 bases. Germline CDR1 is SGHRS and CDR2 is YFSETQ. This record belongs to a study of graft-versus-host responses after intestinal transplantation. This chain uses TRBV5-1 with TRBJ1-3; no definite D call. Specimen: unstimulated CD4+ T cells sorted from spleen or lymph node cells, collected before intestinal transplant. This clonotype was sampled from a human donor who received an intestinal transplant. CDR3 sequence reads: CASSSSGSGNTIYF. In nucleotides, the CDR3 is TGCGCCAGCTCAAGTTCTGGCTCTGGAAACACCATATATTTT.